Here is one T cell receptor (beta chain) with its context. Germline V CDR1 and CDR2: SGHAT, FQDESV (reference sequence). The CDR3 has 14 residues. Losses at the gene ends were 5 bases for V and 7 bases for J; bases not matched to a gene: 5. The data derive from a study of T cell responses to AZD1222 COVID-19 vaccine. Clones were read by immunoSEQ multiplex PCR, and TCRdb kept only the in-frame ones, dropping some. The table has 140,000 or so clones, about 92% seen once. The specimen was peripheral blood, collected after recovery from COVID-19. The receptor was isolated from an adult who had recovered from COVID-19. The chain uses TRBV11-1 and TRBJ2-1; TRBD2 matches 10 bases. CDR3 loop: CASSPGLAINEQFF. DNA for the CDR3: TGTGCCAGCAGCCCGGGACTAGCGATAAATGAGCAGTTCTTC.